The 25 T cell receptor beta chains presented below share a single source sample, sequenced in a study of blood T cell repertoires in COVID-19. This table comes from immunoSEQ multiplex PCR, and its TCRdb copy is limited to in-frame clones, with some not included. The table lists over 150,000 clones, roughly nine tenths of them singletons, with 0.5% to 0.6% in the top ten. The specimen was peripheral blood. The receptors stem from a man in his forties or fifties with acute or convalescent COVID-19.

This CDR3 is CASRPGQGGFYEQFF. DNA of the CDR3: TGTGCCAGCCGCCCGGGACAGGGGGGCTTCTATGAGCAGTTCTTC. This rearrangement joins TRBV19 to TRBJ2-1; TRBD1 matches at 11 bases. V lost 9 bases and J lost 8; bases outside the gene matches: 12. CDR3 length: 15 amino acids. Germline CDR1 and CDR2: LNHDA and SQIVND (reference sequence).

CDR3 in DNA: TGTGCCACCCAGGATGGGTTAAGCAATCAGCCCCAGCATTTT. Amino acid sequence: CATQDGLSNQPQHF. The chain uses TRBV10-3 and TRBJ1-5; D unresolved. Trimming took off 10 bases at V and 1 base at J, with 14 bases between the two ends. There are 14 residues in the CDR3. Germline-derived CDR1 and CDR2 are ENHRY and SYGVKD.

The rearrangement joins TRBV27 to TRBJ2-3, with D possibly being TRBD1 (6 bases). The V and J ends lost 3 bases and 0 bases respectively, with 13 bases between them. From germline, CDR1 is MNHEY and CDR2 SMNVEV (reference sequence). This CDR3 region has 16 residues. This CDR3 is CASSFFPGASTDTQYF. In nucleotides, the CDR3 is TGTGCCAGCAGTTTTTTTCCAGGGGCCAGCACAGATACGCAGTATTTT.

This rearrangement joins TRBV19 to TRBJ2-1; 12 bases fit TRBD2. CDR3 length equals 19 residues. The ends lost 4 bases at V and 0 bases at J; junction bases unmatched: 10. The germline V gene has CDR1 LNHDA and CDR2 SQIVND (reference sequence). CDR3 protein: CASSKRTSGTLTSYNEQFF. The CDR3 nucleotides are TGTGCCAGTAGTAAGAGGACTAGCGGGACCTTAACCTCCTACAATGAGCAGTTCTTC.

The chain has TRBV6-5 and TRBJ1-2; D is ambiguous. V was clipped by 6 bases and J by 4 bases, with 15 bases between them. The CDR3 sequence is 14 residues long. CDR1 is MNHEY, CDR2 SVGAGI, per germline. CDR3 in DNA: TGTGCCAGCAGGCCCGGGTCGGGAGGCTATGGCTACACCTTC. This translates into CASRPGSGGYGYTF.

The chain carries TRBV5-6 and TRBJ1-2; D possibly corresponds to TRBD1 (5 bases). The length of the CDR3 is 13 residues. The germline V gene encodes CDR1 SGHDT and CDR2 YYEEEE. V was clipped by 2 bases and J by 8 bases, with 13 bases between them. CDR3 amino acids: CASSFWGRGGYTF. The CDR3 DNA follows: TGTGCCAGCAGCTTCTGGGGGAGGGGAGGCTACACCTTC.

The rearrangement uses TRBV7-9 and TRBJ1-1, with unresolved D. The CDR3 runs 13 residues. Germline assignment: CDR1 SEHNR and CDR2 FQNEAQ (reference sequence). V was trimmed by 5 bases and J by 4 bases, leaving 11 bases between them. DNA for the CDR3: TGTGCCAGCAGCCCAGCTACTATCACTGAAGCTTTCTTT. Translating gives CASSPATITEAFF.

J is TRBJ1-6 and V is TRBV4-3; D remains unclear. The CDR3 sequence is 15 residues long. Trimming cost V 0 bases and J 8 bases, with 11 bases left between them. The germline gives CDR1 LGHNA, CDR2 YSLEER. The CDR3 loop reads CASSQDRGRDSPLHF. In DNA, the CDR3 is TGCGCCAGCAGCCAAGATCGAGGCAGAGATTCACCCCTCCACTTT.

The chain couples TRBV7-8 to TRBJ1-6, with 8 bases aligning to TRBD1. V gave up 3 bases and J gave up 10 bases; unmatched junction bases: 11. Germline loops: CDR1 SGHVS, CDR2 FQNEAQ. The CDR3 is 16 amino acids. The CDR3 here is CASSLNRQGAGSPLHF. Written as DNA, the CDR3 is TGTGCCAGCAGCTTGAACCGGCAGGGGGCAGGATCACCCCTCCACTTT.

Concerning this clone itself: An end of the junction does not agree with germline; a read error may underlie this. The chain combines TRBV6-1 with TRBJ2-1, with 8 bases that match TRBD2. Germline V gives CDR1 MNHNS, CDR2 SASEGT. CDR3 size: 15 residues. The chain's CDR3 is CASREAGALYNEQFF. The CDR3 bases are TGTGCCAGCAGGGAAGCGGGAGCCCTCTACAATGAGCAGTTCTTC.

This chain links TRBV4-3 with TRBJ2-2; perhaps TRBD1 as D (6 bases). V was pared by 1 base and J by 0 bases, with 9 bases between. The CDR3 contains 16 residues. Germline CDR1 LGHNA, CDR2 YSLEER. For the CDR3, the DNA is TGCGCCAGCAGCCAAGGCGAGGGGGCGAACACCGGGGAGCTGTTTTTT. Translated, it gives CASSQGEGANTGELFF.

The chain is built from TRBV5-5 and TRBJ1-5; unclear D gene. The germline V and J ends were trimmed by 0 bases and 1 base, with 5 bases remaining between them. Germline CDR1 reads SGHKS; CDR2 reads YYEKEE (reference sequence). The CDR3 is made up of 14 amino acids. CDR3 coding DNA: TGTGCCAGCAGCTTGGGGCAGAGCAATCAGCCCCAGCATTTT. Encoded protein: CASSLGQSNQPQHF.

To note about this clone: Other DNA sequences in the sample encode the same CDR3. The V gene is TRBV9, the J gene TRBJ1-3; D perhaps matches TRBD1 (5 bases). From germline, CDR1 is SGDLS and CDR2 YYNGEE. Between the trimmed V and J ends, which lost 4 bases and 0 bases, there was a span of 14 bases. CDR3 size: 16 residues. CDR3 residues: CASSPSRGSSGNTIYF. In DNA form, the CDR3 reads TGTGCCAGCAGCCCATCTAGGGGTAGCTCTGGAAACACCATATATTTT.

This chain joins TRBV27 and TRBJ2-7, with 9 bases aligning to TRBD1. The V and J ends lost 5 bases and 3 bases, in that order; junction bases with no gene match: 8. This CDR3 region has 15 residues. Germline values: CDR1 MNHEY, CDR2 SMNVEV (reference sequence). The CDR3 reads CASSAQGQGNYEQYV. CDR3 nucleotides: TGTGCCAGCAGTGCCCAGGGACAGGGAAACTACGAGCAGTACGTC.

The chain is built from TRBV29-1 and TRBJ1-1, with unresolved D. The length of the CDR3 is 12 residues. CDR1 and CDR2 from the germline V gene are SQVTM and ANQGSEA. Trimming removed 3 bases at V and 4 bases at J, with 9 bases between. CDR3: CSVETMGTEAFF. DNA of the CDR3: TGCAGCGTTGAGACAATGGGCACTGAAGCTTTCTTT. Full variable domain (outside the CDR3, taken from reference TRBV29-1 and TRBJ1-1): SAVISQKPSRDICQRGTSLTIQCQVDSQVTMMFWYRQQPGQSLTLIATANQGSEATYESGFVIDKFPISRPNLTFSTLTVSNMSPEDSSIYLCSVETMGTEAFFGQGTRLTVV.

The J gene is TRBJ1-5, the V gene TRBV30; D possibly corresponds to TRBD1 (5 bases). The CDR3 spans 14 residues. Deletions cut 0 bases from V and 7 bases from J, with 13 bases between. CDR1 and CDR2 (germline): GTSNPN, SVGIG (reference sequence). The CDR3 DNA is TGTGCCTGGAGTGTACGGCAGGGAAAACAGCCCCAGCATTTT. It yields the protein CAWSVRQGKQPQHF.

The CDR3 coding sequence is TGTGCCACCAGCTCAACTTGGTCATTAACCCTCTCTGGAAACACCATATATTTT. It yields the protein CATSSTWSLTLSGNTIYF. The chain couples TRBV15 to TRBJ1-3; D is uncertain. The germline CDR1 and CDR2 sequences are LNHNV and YYDKDF (reference sequence). V lost 5 bases and J lost 0, with 20 bases in between. The CDR3 spans 18 residues.

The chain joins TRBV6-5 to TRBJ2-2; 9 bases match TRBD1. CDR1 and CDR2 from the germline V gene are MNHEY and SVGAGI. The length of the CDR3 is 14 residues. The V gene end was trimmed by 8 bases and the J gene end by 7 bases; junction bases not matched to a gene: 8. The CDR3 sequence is CASRDRVGSGELFF. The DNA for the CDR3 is TGTGCCAGCCGGGACAGGGTGGGAAGCGGGGAGCTGTTTTTT.

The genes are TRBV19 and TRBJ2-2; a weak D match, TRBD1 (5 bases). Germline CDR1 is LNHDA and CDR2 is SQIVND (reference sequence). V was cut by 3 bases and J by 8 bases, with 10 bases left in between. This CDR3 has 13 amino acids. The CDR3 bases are TGTGCCAGTAGTATCCTACAGGCAGGGGAGCTGTTTTTT. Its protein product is CASSILQAGELFF.

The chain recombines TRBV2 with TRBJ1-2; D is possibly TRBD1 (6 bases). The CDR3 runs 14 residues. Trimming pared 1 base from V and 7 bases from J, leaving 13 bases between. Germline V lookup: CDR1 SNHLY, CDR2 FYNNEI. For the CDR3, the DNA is TGTGCCAGCAGTGAAGATTATGCGGGGGCTGGCTACACCTTC. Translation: CASSEDYAGAGYTF.

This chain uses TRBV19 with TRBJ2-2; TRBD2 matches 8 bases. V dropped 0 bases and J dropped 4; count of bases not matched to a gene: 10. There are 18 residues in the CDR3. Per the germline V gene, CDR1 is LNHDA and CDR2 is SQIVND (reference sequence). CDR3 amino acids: CASSIDRETSDITGELFF. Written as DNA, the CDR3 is TGTGCCAGTAGTATAGATCGAGAGACTAGCGATATCACCGGGGAGCTGTTTTTT.

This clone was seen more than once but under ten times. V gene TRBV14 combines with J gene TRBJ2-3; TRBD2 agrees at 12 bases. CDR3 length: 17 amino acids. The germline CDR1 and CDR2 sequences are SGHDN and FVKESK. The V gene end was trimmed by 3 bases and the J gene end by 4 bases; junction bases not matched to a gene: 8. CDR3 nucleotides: TGTGCCAGCAGCCAGGGCGGGCTAGCGGGGGGGCCAGATACGCAGTATTTT. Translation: CASSQGGLAGGPDTQYF.

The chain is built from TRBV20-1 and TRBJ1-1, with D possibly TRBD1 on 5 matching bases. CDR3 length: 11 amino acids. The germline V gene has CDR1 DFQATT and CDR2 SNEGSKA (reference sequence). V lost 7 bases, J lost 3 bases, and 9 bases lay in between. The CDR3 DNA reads TGCAGTGGGGGGGAGGACACTGAAGCTTTCTTT. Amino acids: CSGGEDTEAFF.

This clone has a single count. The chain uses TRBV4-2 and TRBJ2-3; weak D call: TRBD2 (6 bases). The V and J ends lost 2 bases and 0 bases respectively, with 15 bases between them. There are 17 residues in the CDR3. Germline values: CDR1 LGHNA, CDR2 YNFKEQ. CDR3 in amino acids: CASSQPPTRSSTDTQYF. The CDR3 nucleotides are TGTGCCAGCAGCCAACCCCCGACTAGATCGAGCACAGATACGCAGTATTTT.

In DNA form, the CDR3 reads TGTGCCAGCAGCGGAGTGGGTACGCAGTATTTT. Residues: CASSGVGTQYF. The chain employs TRBV4-2 and TRBJ2-3; D remains ambiguous. This CDR3 comprises 11 residues. Trimming removed 5 bases at V and 8 bases at J, with 8 bases between. In germline, CDR1 is LGHNA, CDR2 YNFKEQ.